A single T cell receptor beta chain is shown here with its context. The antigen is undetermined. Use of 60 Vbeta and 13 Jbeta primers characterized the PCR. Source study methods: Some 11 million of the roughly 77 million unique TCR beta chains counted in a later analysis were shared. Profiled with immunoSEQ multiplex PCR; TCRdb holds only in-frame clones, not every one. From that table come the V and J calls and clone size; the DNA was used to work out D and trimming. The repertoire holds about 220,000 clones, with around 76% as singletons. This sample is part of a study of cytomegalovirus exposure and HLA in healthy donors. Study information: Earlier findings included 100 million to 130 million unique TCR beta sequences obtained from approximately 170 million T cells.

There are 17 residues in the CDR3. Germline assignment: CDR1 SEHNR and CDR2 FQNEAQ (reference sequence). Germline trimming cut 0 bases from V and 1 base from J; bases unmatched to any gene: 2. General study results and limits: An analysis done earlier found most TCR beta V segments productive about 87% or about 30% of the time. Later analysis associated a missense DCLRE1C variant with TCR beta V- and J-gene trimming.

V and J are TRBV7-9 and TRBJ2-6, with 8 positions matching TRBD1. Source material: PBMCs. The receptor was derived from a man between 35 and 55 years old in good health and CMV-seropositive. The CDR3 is CASSLAQGGSGANVLTF. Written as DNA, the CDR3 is TGTGCCAGCAGCTTAGCACAGGGGGGTTCTGGGGCCAACGTCCTGACTTTC.